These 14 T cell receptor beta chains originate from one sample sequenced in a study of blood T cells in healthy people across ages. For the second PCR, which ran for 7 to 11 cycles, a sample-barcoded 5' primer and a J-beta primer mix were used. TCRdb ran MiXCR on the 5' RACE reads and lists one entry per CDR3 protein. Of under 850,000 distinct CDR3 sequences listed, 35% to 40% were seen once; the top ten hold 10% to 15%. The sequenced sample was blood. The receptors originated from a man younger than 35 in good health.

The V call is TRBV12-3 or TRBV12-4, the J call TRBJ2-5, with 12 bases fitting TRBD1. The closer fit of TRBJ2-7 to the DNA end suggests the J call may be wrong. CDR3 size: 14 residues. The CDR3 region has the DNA TGTGCCAGCAGGCAGGGACAGGGGGCTTACGAGCAGTACTTC. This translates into CASRQGQGAYEQYF.

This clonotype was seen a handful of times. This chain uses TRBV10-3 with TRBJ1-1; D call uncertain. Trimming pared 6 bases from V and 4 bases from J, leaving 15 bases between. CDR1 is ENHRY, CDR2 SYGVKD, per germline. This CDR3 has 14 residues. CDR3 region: CAIREGETGTEAFF. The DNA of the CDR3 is TGTGCCATCAGGGAGGGAGAGACGGGCACTGAAGCTTTCTTT.

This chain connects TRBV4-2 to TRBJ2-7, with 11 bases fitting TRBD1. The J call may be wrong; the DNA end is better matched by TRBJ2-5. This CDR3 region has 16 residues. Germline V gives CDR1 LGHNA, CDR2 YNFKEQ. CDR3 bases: TGTGCCAGCAGCCAAGAGACGGGACAGGGGGGATTGACCCAGTACTTC. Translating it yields CASSQETGQGGLTQYF.

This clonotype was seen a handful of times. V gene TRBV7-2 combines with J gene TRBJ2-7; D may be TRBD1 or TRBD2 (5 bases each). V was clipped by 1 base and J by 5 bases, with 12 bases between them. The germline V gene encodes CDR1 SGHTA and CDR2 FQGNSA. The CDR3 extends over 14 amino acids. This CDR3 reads CASSLVRGPHEQYF. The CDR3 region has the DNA TGTGCCAGCAGCTTAGTGAGGGGTCCCCACGAGCAGTACTTC.

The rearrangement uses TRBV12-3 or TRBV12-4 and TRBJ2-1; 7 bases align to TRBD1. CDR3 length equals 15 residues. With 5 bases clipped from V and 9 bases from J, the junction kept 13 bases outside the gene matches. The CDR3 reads CASSLWDSGASEQFF. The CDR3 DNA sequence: TGTGCCAGCAGTCTCTGGGACAGTGGGGCGAGTGAGCAGTTCTTC.

CDR3 region: CASSQDRTAYGYTF. CDR3 DNA sequence: TGTGCCAGCAGCCAAGACAGGACAGCCTATGGCTACACCTTC. The J gene is TRBJ1-2, the V gene TRBV3-1; D is possibly TRBD1 (6 bases). The CDR3 sequence is 14 residues long. V shed 0 bases and J shed 4 bases, with 9 bases lying between them. Per the germline V gene, CDR1 is LGHDT and CDR2 is YNNKEL (reference sequence).

The CDR3 coding sequence is TGTGCCAGCAGACAGGGTGCTGATACGCAGTATTTT. This translates into CASRQGADTQYF. The J gene is TRBJ2-3, the V gene TRBV2; D might be TRBD1 (6 bases). The V end lost 6 bases, the J end lost 6 bases, and 10 bases lay between the germline ends. The CDR3 loop spans 12 amino acids. Germline-derived CDR1 and CDR2 are SNHLY and FYNNEI.

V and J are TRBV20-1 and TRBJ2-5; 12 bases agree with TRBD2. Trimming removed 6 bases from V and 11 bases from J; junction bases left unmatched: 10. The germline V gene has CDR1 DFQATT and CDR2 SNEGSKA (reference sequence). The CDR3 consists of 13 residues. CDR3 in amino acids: CSAPSGGAKEQYF. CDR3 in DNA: TGCAGTGCCCCTAGCGGGGGGGCGAAGGAGCAGTACTTC.

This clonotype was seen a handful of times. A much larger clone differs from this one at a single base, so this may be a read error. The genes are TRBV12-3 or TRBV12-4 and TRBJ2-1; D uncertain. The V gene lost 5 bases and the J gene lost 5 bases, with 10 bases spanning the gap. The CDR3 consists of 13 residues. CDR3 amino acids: CASSVRSDNEQFF. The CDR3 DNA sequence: TGTGCCAGCAGTGTAAGGTCGGACAATGAGCAGTTCTTC.

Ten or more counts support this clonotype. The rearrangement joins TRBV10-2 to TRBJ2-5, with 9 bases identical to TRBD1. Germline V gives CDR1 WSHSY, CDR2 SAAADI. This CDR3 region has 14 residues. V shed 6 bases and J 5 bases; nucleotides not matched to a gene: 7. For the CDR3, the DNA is TGCGCCAGCAGCGGAAACAGGGGGCTTGAGACCCAGTACTTC. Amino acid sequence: CASSGNRGLETQYF.

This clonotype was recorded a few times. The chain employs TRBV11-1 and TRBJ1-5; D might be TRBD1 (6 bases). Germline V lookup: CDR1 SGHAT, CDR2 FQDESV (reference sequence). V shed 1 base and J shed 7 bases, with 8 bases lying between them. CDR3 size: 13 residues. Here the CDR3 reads CASSLDGGQPQHF. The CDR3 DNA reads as TGTGCCAGCAGCTTAGACGGGGGCCAGCCCCAGCATTTT.

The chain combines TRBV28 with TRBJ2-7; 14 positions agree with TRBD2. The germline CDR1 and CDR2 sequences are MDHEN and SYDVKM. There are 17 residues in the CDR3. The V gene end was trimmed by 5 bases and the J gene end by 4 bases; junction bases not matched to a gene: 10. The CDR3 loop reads CASSPRTSGRMGYEQYF. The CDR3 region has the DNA TGTGCCAGCAGTCCTCGGACTAGCGGGAGGATGGGTTACGAGCAGTACTTC.

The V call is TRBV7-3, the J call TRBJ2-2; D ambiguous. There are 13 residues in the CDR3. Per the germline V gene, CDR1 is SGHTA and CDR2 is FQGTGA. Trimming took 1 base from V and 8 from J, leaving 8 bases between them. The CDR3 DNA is TGTGCCAGCAGCTTAATTGGCTGGGGGGAGCTGTTTTTT. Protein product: CASSLIGWGELFF.

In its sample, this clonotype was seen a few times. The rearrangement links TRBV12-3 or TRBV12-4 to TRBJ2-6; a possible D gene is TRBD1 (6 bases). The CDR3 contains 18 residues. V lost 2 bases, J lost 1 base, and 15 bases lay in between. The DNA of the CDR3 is TGTGCCAGCAGTTTAATAAAGTCAGGGGATTCTGGGGCCAACGTCCTGACTTTC. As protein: CASSLIKSGDSGANVLTF.